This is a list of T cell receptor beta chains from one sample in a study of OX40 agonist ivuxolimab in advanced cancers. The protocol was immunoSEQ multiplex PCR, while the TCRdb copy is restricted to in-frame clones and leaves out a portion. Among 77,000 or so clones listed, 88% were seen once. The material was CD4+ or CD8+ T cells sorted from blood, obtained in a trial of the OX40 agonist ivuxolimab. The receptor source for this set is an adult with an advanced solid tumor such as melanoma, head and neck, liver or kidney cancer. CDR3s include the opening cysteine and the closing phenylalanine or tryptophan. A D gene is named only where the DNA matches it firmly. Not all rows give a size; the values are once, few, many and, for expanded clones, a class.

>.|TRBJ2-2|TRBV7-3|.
TGTGCCAGCAGGGACCTCGGCGGCACCGGGGAGCTGTTTTTT
CASRDLGGTGELFF
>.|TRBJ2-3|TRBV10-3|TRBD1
TGTGCCACAACGAGTCGGGGGACAGGGGGCGAAGATACGCAGTATTTT
CATTSRGTGGEDTQYF
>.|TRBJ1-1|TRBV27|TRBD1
TGTGCCAGCAGTTTACGGGACAGGGCGAACACTGAAGCTTTCTTT
CASSLRDRANTEAFF
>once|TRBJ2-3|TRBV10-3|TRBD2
TGTGCCATTTGGAGCGGGGCCGGCGATACGCAGTATTTT
CAIWSGAGDTQYF
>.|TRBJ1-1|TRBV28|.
TGTGCCAGCAGATTCATGATAAAGAACACTGAAGCTTTCTTT
CASRFMIKNTEAFF
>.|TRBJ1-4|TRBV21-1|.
TGTGCCAGCAGCCCCCGCCTAATGGACGGTAATGAAAAACTGTTTTTT
CASSPRLMDGNEKLFF
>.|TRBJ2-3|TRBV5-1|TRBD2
TGCGCCAGCAGCCAAGGGACTACTGATACGCAGTATTTT
CASSQGTTDTQYF
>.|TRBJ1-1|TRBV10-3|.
TGTGCCATCATGGGCCAGGGAGGCACTGAAGCTTTCTTT
CAIMGQGGTEAFF
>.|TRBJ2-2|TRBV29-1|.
TGCAGCGTTGGTGGCAGGGTGGGCACCGGGGAGCTGTTTTTT
CSVGGRVGTGELFF
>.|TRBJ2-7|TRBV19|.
TGTGCCAGTAGTATGGCCGCTGAAACCCAGCAGTACTTC
CASSMAAETQQYF
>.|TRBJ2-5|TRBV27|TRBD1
TGTGCCAGCGGACAGGGAGGAGAGACCCAGTACTTC
CASGQGGETQYF
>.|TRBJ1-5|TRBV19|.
TGTGCCAGTAGTCCCCTGGGGGCGACGGGCAATCAGCCCCAGCATTTT
CASSPLGATGNQPQHF
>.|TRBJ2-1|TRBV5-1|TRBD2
TGCGCCAGCAGTTGGACACTAGCGGGGGTCTACAATGAGCAGTTCTTC
CASSWTLAGVYNEQFF
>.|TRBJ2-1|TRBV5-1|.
TGCGCCAGCAGCTTGTCCGCCTCCAACAATGAGCAGTTCTTC
CASSLSASNNEQFF
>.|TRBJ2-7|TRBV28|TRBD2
TGTGCCAGCAGTAGGACTAGCGGGGGACCGGGCCAGCAGTACTTC
CASSRTSGGPGQQYF
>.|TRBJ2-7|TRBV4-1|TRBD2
TGCGCCAGCAGCCAAGAAGGGGCGGGAGGGCCCTACGAGCAGTACTTC
CASSQEGAGGPYEQYF
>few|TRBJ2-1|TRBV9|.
TGTGCCAGCAGCGTAGGATTCCAGGGGAATGAGCAGTTCTTC
CASSVGFQGNEQFF
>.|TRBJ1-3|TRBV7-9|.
TGTGCCAGCAGCTTATTCCTGACAGCTAGCTCTGGAAACACCATATATTTT
CASSLFLTASSGNTIYF
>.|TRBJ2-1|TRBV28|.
TGTGCCAGCAGTTTAGAGGGCGCCAAGCAGTTCTTC
CASSLEGAKQFF
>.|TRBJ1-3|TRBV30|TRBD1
TGTGCCTGGAGTACAGGGGTAGGAAACACCATATATTTT
CAWSTGVGNTIYF
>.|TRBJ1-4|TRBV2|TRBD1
TGTGCCAGCAGGTACAGGGGGACTAATGAAAAACTGTTTTTT
CASRYRGTNEKLFF
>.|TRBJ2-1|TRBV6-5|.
TGTGCCAGCAGGAACACAGGGGGGGTCTACAATGAGCAGTTCTTC
CASRNTGGVYNEQFF
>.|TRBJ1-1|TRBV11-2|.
TGTGCCAGCAGCAAGGTTACGGGGGGGGGCACTGAAGCTTTCTTT
CASSKVTGGGTEAFF
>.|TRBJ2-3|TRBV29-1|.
TGCAGCGCTGGGCTAGTCTCAGATACGCAGTATTTT
CSAGLVSDTQYF
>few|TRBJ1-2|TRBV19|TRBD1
TGTGCCAGTAGGGACAGGAACTATGGCTACACCTTC
CASRDRNYGYTF
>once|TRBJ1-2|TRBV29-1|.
TGCAGCGCAGGACAGACAACCTATGGCTACACCTTC
CSAGQTTYGYTF
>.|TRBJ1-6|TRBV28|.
TGTGCCAGCAGTTCCGGACGTAATTCACCCCTCCACTTT
CASSSGRNSPLHF
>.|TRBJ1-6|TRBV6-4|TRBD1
TGTGCCAGCAGTGAACCGGGACAGGATAATTCACCCCTCCACTTT
CASSEPGQDNSPLHF
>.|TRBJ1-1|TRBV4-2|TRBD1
TGTGCCAGCAGCCAAGTTACAGGGGGAAAAACTGAAGCTTTCTTT
CASSQVTGGKTEAFF
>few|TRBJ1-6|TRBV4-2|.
TGTGCCAGCAGCCAAGAATCCTATCCCTCCTATAATTCACCCCTCCACTTT
CASSQESYPSYNSPLHF
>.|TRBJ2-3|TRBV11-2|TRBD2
TGTGCCAGCAGCATCGGGGGGGCGTTCACAGATACGCAGTATTTT
CASSIGGAFTDTQYF
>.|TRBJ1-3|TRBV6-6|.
TGTGCCAGCAGTAAGGGTTTACTCTCCGGAAACACCATATATTTT
CASSKGLLSGNTIYF
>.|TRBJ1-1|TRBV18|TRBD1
TGTGCCAGCTCCCAGGGACAGGGGGCTTGGAACACTGAAGCTTTCTTT
CASSQGQGAWNTEAFF
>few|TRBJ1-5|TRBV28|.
TGTGCCAGCATTCAACGGTTAAATCAGCCCCAGCATTTT
CASIQRLNQPQHF
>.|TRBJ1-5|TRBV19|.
TGTGCCAGTAGTATAGGTTCGAGGATGCCTCTAGGCAATCAGCCCCAGCATTTT
CASSIGSRMPLGNQPQHF
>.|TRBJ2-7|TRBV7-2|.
TGTGCCAGCAGCTACCGACAGTCCTACGAGCAGTACTTC
CASSYRQSYEQYF
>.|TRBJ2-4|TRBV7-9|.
TGTGCCAGCAGCTTAGGGGCAGGACTAGCCAAAAACATTCAGTACTTC
CASSLGAGLAKNIQYF
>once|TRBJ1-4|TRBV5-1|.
TGCGCCAGCAGCCAGGGCAGCCTAAATGAAAAACTGTTTTTT
CASSQGSLNEKLFF
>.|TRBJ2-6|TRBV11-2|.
TGTGCCAGCAGCTTACCGGGAACTGGGGCCAACGTCCTGACTTTC
CASSLPGTGANVLTF
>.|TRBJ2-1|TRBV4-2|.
TGTGCCAGCAGCCAAGAAGGTGGTTTACCTCCAGCTAGGGATGAGCAGTTCTTC
CASSQEGGLPPARDEQFF
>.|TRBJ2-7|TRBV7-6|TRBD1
TGTGCCAGCAGCTTAGAAGGACAGGGGTACTCCGAGCAGTACTTC
CASSLEGQGYSEQYF
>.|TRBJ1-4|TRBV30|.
TGTGCCTGGAGTACCCTCCGTGAAAAACTGTTTTTT
CAWSTLREKLFF
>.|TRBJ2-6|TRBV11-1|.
TGTGCCAGCAGCTTTAGGGGTTCTGGGGCCAACGTCCTGACTTTC
CASSFRGSGANVLTF
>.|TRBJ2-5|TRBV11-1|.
TGTGCCAGCAGCCCGGGATTCCAAAAGACTGAGACCCAGTACTTC
CASSPGFQKTETQYF
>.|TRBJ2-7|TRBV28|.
TGTGCCAGCAGTTTACTTGAATACGAGCAGTACTTC
CASSLLEYEQYF
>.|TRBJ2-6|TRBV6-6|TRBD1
TGTGCCAGCAGAACAGGGGCTGGGGCCAACGTCCTGACTTTC
CASRTGAGANVLTF
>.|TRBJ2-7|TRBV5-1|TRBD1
TGCGCCAGCAGCTTGGGGCTCCGCGGGACAGGGGGTATCGAGCAGTACTTC
CASSLGLRGTGGIEQYF